What follows are 2 T cell receptor beta chains derived from one specimen sequenced in a study of blood T cells in healthy people across ages. A second PCR of 7 to 11 cycles used a sample-barcoded 5' primer and a J-beta primer mix. TCRdb recomputed calls from the 5' RACE reads with MiXCR, one row per CDR3 protein. Among hundreds of thousands of distinct CDR3 sequences listed, around 25% were seen once. These records were also assigned to another study, of T cells of mothers and their children.

Sequencing was done on a sample of blood. Receptors were obtained from a boy between 10 and 17 years old in good health.

This clonotype was picked up a small number of times. The CDR3 bases are TGCAGTGCGGGCCTAACAGGGGTAGCAAATCAGCCCCAGCATTTT. Its translation: CSAGLTGVANQPQHF. The chain carries TRBV20-1 and TRBJ1-5; 7 bases align to TRBD1. The length of the CDR3 is 15 residues. Germline assignment: CDR1 DFQATT and CDR2 SNEGSKA (reference sequence). The ends lost 6 bases at V and 4 bases at J; junction bases unmatched: 12.

There are a few counts of this clonotype. V usage is TRBV2 and J usage is TRBJ2-5; D is perhaps TRBD2 (5 bases). The end of the DNA is better explained by TRBJ2-1, so the J call may be wrong. Germline CDR1 and CDR2: SNHLY and FYNNEI. CDR3 length: 16 amino acids. The chain's CDR3 is CASSGIEGAEYNEQFF. The CDR3 nucleotides read TGTGCCAGCAGTGGTATAGAGGGAGCGGAATACAATGAGCAGTTCTTC.